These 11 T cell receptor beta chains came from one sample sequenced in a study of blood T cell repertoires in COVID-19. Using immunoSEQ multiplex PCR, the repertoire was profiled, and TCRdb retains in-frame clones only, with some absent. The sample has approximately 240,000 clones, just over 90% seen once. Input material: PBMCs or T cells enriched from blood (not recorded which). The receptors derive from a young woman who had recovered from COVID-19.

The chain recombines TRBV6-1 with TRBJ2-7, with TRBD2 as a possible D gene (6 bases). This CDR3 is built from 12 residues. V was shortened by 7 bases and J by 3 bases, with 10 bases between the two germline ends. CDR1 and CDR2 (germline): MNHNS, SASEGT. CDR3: CASTHSGYEQYF. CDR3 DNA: TGTGCCAGCACCCATAGCGGCTACGAGCAGTACTTC.

CDR3 region: CASTGRLNYGYTF. CDR3 bases: TGTGCCAGCACCGGCAGGCTTAACTATGGCTACACCTTC. The rearrangement joins TRBV7-9 to TRBJ1-2; D remains unclear. V shed 7 bases and J shed 1 base, with 10 bases lying between them. The CDR3 is 13 amino acids. Germline CDR1 is SEHNR and CDR2 is FQNEAQ (reference sequence).

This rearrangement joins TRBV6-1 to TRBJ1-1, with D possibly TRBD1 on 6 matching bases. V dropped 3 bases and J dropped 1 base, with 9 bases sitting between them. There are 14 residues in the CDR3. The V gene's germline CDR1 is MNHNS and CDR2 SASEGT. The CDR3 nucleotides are TGTGCCAGCAGTGATGGACAGTGGAACACTGAAGCTTTCTTT. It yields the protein CASSDGQWNTEAFF.

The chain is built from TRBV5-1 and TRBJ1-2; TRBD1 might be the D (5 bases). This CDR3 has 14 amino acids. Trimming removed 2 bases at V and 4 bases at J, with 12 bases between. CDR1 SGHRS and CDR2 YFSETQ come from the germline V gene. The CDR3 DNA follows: TGCGCCAGCAGCTTTGGCCAGGGAGGCTATGGCTACACCTTC. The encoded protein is CASSFGQGGYGYTF.

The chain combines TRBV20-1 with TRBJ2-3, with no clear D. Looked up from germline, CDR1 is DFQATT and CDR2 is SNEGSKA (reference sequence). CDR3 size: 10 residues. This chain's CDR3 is CSAGTDTQYF. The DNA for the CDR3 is TGCAGCGCAGGCACAGATACGCAGTATTTT.

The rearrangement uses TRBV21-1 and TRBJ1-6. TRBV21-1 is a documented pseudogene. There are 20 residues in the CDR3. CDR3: CALGPEAPGGGSSYNSPLHF. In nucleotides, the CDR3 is TGTGCCTTGGGTCCGGAGGCCCCCGGGGGGGGTAGCTCCTATAATTCACCCCTCCACTTT.

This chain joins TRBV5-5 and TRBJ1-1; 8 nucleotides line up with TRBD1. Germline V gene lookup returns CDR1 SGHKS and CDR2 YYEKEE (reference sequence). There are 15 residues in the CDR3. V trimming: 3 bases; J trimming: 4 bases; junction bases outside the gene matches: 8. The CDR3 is CASSSTGQGFTEAFF. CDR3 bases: TGTGCCAGCAGCTCGACCGGACAGGGATTCACTGAAGCTTTCTTT.

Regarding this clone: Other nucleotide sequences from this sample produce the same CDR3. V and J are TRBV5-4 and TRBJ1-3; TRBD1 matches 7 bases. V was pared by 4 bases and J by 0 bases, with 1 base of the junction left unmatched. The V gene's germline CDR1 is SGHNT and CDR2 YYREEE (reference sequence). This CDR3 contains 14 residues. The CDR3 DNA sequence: TGTGCCAGCAGCCCAGGGGGCTCTGGAAACACCATATATTTT. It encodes CASSPGGSGNTIYF.

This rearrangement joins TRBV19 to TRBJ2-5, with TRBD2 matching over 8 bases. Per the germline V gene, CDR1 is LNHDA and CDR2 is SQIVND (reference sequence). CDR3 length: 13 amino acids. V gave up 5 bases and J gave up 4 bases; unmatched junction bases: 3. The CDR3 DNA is TGTGCCAGTAGTGGTCGGGAGGGAGAGACCCAGTACTTC. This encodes CASSGREGETQYF.

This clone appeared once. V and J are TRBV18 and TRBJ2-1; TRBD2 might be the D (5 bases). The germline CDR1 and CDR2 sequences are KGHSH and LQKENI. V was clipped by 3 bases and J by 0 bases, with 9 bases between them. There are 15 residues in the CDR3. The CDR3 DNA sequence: TGTGCCAGCTCACCTCAGCGGTCCTCCTACAATGAGCAGTTCTTC. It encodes CASSPQRSSYNEQFF.

CDR3 nucleotides: TGTGCCAGCAGCTTGTGGGACAGATTTGGCTACACCTTC. Its protein is CASSLWDRFGYTF. V is TRBV7-9 and J is TRBJ1-2; 7 bases fit TRBD1. This CDR3 spans 13 amino acids. Germline V gene sequence: CDR1 SEHNR, CDR2 FQNEAQ (reference sequence). V lost 3 bases to trimming and J lost 7 bases; unmatched junction nucleotides: 5.